This record concerns one T cell receptor beta chain sequence. The DNA is left out, because the CDR3 cannot be placed on it with certainty; the CDR3 is given as TCRdb lists it. The data are from a study of blood T cell repertoires in COVID-19. Germline V gene sequence: CDR1 SGHTS, CDR2 YDEGEE. The CDR3 has 16 residues if both end residues are counted. Clones were sequenced by immunoSEQ multiplex PCR, and TCRdb holds only the in-frame ones, with some missing. The sample has under 300,000 clones, approximately 86% seen once. It was during active infection that Seattle patients were enrolled and then longitudinally followed.

Sequencing input: peripheral blood. The chain is built from TRBV5-8 and TRBJ1-5; the table assigns TRBD1, which was not confirmed against the DNA. The TCR originated in a woman aged 70 to 79 with COVID-19, enrolled during active disease. The CDR3 sequence: CASSFGPGYGNQPQHF.